This is a list of T cell receptor beta chains from one sample in a study of blood T cells in healthy people across ages. TCRdb called the 5' RACE reads again in MiXCR, with one record for every CDR3 protein. The sample has 1.5 million to 2 million distinct CDR3 sequences, roughly 50% seen once. Sequencing input: blood. The source is a woman aged 40-49 years in good health. Each CDR3 is given with its conserved first and last residue. Clone size is not always given. Where it is, it says once, few, many or a class for expanded clones.

TRBV28,.,TRBJ1-2,CASSPPGRTNGYTF
TRBV29-1,.,TRBJ2-3,CSVEFLRGLAGVRGTDTQYF
TRBV7-9,.,TRBJ1-2,CASSHLMEGSGYTF
TRBV20-1,.,TRBJ2-7,CSATSSSYEQYF
TRBV18,once,TRBJ2-3,CASSPGTGFPTSTDTQYF
TRBV12-3/TRBV12-4,.,TRBJ2-6,CASIIGASGANVLTF
TRBV7-2,.,TRBJ1-2,CASSLGRTADYGYTF
TRBV15,few,TRBJ2-1,CATSRPSGAAYNEQFF
TRBV6-5,.,TRBJ1-2,CASSRARLNYGYTF
TRBV5-1,few,TRBJ2-7,CASSAQGFYEQYF
TRBV12-3/TRBV12-4,.,TRBJ1-2,CASRGRMGGYTF
TRBV7-9,once,.,CASSLEIYNEQYF
TRBV6-1,few,TRBJ1-5,CASKRDSNQPQHF
TRBV7-9,few,TRBJ1-4,CASSPIQGNEKLFF
TRBV29-1,.,TRBJ2-5,CSVDEVGSRGTQYF
TRBV10-3,few,TRBJ1-4,CAISDLVQGTRNEKLFF
TRBV7-2,few,TRBJ2-3,CASSLIAGGIADTQYF
TRBV9,.,.,CASSVASSSYNEQYF
TRBV20-1,.,TRBJ2-1,CSAGDLGGGATEQFF
TRBV20-1,once,TRBJ2-3,CSDKDTQYF
TRBV24-1,.,.,CATSDPGESEQYF
TRBV20-1,few,TRBJ1-6,CSARDPQEYSPLHF
TRBV9,.,TRBJ2-5,CARSVGPGRETQYF
TRBV7-2,few,TRBJ2-5,CASSLALKGDSVQETQYF
TRBV6-2/TRBV6-3,.,TRBJ2-3,CASSYAAGASDTRYF
TRBV20-1,.,TRBJ2-1,CSARVPTSGGTLYNEQFF
TRBV20-1,.,TRBJ2-1,CSARWGAGTYNEQFF
TRBV12-3/TRBV12-4,few,TRBJ2-5,CASSERRPQGRGTQETQYF